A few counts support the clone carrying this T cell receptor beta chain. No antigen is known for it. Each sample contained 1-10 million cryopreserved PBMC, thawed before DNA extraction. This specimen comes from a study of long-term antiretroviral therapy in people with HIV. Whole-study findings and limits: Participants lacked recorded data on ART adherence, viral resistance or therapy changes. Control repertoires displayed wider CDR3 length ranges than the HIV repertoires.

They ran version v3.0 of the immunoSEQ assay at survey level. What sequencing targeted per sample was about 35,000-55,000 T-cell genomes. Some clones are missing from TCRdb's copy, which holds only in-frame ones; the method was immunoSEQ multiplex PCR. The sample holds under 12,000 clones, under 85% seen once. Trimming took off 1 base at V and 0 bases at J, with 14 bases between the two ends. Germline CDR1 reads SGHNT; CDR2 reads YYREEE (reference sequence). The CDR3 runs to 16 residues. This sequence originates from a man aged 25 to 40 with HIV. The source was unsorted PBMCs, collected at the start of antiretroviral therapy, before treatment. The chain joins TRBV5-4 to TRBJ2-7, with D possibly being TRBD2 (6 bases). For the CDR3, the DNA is TGTGCCAGCAGCTTGTTAGCTAGCGCTTTCTCCTACGAGCAGTACTTC. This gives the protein CASSLLASAFSYEQYF.